One sample yielded the 16 T cell receptor beta chains listed below, sequenced in a study of cytomegalovirus exposure and HLA in healthy donors. In the PCR, 60 Vbeta and 13 Jbeta primers were used. Here immunoSEQ multiplex PCR was the method, and the copy in TCRdb shows in-frame clones only, minus some. This table holds 150,000 to 200,000 clones, 68% found once. The sample taken for sequencing was PBMCs. These receptors originate from a man younger than 40 in good health and CMV-seropositive.

This chain links TRBV29-1 with TRBJ1-1, with 7 nucleotides matching TRBD1. The ends lost 7 bases at V and 4 bases at J; junction bases unmatched: 12. Germline V gene data show CDR1 as SQVTM and CDR2 as ANQGSEA. The CDR3 length is 14 residues. The CDR3: CSGCKTGKCTEAFF. The DNA for the CDR3 is TGCAGCGGCTGTAAGACAGGGAAGTGCACTGAAGCTTTCTTT.

The chain uses TRBV5-4 and TRBJ2-2, with TRBD2 matching over 8 bases. Germline CDR1 and CDR2: SGHNT and YYREEE (reference sequence). V lost 4 bases, J lost 6 bases, and 11 bases stayed unmatched. This CDR3 has 16 residues. Here the CDR3 reads CASSPPGLGSAGELFF. The CDR3 DNA is TGTGCCAGCAGCCCTCCGGGACTAGGGTCCGCCGGGGAGCTGTTTTTT.

The gene calls are TRBV7-9 and TRBJ1-1; D is perhaps TRBD1 (6 bases). The CDR3 sequence is 13 residues long. V was clipped by 11 bases and J by 1 base, with 14 bases between them. CDR1 is SEHNR, CDR2 FQNEAQ, per germline (reference sequence). CDR3 residues: CASSGTPNTEAFF. In DNA form, the CDR3 reads TGTGCCTCCAGCGGGACACCGAACACTGAAGCTTTCTTT. The full variable domain, completed using reference TRBV7-9 and TRBJ1-1, is DTGVSQNPRHKITKRGQNVTFRCDPISEHNRLYWYRQTLGQGPEFLTYFQNEAQLEKSRLLSDRFSAERPKGSFSTLEIQRTEQGDSAMYLCASSGTPNTEAFFGQGTRLTVV.

The rearrangement joins TRBV5-4 to TRBJ1-1; the match to TRBD1 covers 8 bases. Germline V gene sequence: CDR1 SGHNT, CDR2 YYREEE (reference sequence). This CDR3 has 15 amino acids. V shed 0 bases and J 0 bases; nucleotides not matched to a gene: 1. The CDR3 loop reads CASSLAGGMNTEAFF. CDR3 in DNA: TGTGCCAGCAGCTTGGCAGGGGGCATGAACACTGAAGCTTTCTTT.

The chain employs TRBV29-1 and TRBJ2-3, with 7 bases matching TRBD2. Germline V lookup: CDR1 SQVTM, CDR2 ANQGSEA. V lost 5 bases to trimming and J lost 3 bases; unmatched junction nucleotides: 8. The CDR3 consists of 14 residues. The CDR3 DNA reads TGCAGCGTTCTTTCGAGGGGAGGGACAGATACGCAGTATTTT. Its translation: CSVLSRGGTDTQYF.

The table lists this clone with a count of one. V is TRBV19 and J is TRBJ2-1; unclear D gene. Trimming shortened V by 8 bases and J by 8 bases, and 13 bases separated the two germline ends. This CDR3 comprises 12 residues. The germline V gene encodes CDR1 LNHDA and CDR2 SQIVND (reference sequence). CDR3 nucleotide sequence: TGTGCCAGTTCCCGAGGAATTGATGAGCAGTTCTTC. It yields the protein CASSRGIDEQFF.

On this clone itself: The identical CDR3 is also encoded by other nucleotide sequences in the sample. The rearrangement joins TRBV5-1 to TRBJ2-7; TRBD1 might be the D (5 bases). This CDR3 has 13 residues. Between the trimmed V and J ends, which lost 4 bases and 2 bases, there was a span of 10 bases. The germline V gene has CDR1 SGHRS and CDR2 YFSETQ. The CDR3 nucleotides read TGCGCCAGCAGCCTAGACAGACCCTACGAGCAGTACTTC. Translated, it gives CASSLDRPYEQYF. The entire variable domain, with the rest obtained from reference TRBV5-1 and TRBJ2-7, is as follows: KAGVTQTPRYLIKTRGQQVTLSCSPISGHRSVSWYQQTPGQGLQFLFEYFSETQRNKGNFPGRFSGRQFSNSRSEMNVSTLELGDSALYLCASSLDRPYEQYFGPGTRLTVT.

The rearrangement uses TRBV11-2 and TRBJ2-2; 8 bases agree with TRBD1. CDR3 length equals 17 residues. The junction had 9 bases not matched to a gene; V was cut back by 2 bases and J by 4 bases. From germline, CDR1 is SGHAT and CDR2 FQNNGV. The CDR3 bases are TGTGCCAGCAGCTTATATTATAGGACAGGGATCACCGGGGAGCTGTTTTTT. Protein sequence: CASSLYYRTGITGELFF.

The V call is TRBV10-3, the J call TRBJ1-1; D remains ambiguous. CDR1 and CDR2 (germline): ENHRY, SYGVKD. The CDR3 totals 16 residues. Trimming pared 1 base from V and 0 bases from J, leaving 12 bases between. CDR3 region: CAISEYVRSMNTEAFF. CDR3 nucleotides: TGTGCCATCAGTGAGTACGTCAGATCAATGAACACTGAAGCTTTCTTT.

The CDR3 nucleotides read TGTGCCAGTAGTATAGATAGTAGAGCGGGACAAAGCTCCTACAATGAGCAGTTCTTC. Protein: CASSIDSRAGQSSYNEQFF. The rearrangement joins TRBV19 to TRBJ2-1, with D tentatively TRBD2 (7 bases). Trimming cost V 0 bases and J 0 bases, with 18 bases left between them. Germline CDR1 and CDR2: LNHDA and SQIVND (reference sequence). The CDR3 spans 19 residues.

The V and J genes are TRBV12-5 and TRBJ2-3; TRBD2 matches at 9 bases. The CDR3 consists of 19 residues. V was clipped by 1 base and J by 0 bases; unmatched bases: 11. Germline V gives CDR1 LGHNT, CDR2 FRNRAP. CDR3 nucleotides: TGTGCTAGTGGTTTGGCCCTAGCGGGAATGGAGGTGAGCACAGATACGCAGTATTTT. Its translation: CASGLALAGMEVSTDTQYF.

The rearrangement uses TRBV6-6 and TRBJ2-1, with D possibly being TRBD2 (6 bases). V was pared by 3 bases and J by 9 bases, with 9 bases between. CDR1 is MNHNY, CDR2 SVGAGI, per germline (reference sequence). This CDR3 is 12 amino acids long. CDR3 nucleotide sequence: TGTGCCAGCAGTTATGCGGGGACTGAGCAGTTCTTC. Translating gives CASSYAGTEQFF.

The chain employs TRBV6-1 and TRBJ1-3; D is unclear. Between the trimmed V and J ends, which lost 3 bases and 0 bases, there was a span of 6 bases. This CDR3 contains 14 residues. The V gene's germline CDR1 is MNHNS and CDR2 SASEGT. The CDR3 region has the DNA TGTGCCAGCAGTGACCTAAACTCTGGAAACACCATATATTTT. It yields the protein CASSDLNSGNTIYF.

The sample holds one count of this clone. The V call is TRBV7-2, the J call TRBJ2-3, with TRBD2 identical over 11 bases. Looked up from germline, CDR1 is SGHTA and CDR2 is FQGNSA. The ends lost 2 bases at V and 4 bases at J; junction bases unmatched: 5. The CDR3 spans 16 residues. Here the CDR3 DNA reads TGTGCCAGCAGCTTACGGCTAGCGGGAGGTGCAGATACGCAGTATTTT. This encodes CASSLRLAGGADTQYF.

V and J are TRBV28 and TRBJ1-2; D perhaps matches TRBD1 (6 bases). CDR3 length equals 14 residues. From germline, CDR1 is MDHEN and CDR2 SYDVKM. The V gene lost 5 bases and the J gene lost 8 bases, with 18 bases spanning the gap. The CDR3 reads CASSPHGGRGGYTF. For the CDR3, the DNA is TGTGCCAGCAGTCCCCACGGGGGGCGAGGAGGCTACACCTTC.

V usage is TRBV5-1 and J usage is TRBJ1-1, with 7 nucleotides matching TRBD1. V gave up 4 bases and J gave up 7 bases; unmatched junction bases: 10. CDR1 SGHRS and CDR2 YFSETQ come from the germline V gene. The CDR3 length is 14 residues. The CDR3 loop reads CASSPAGTVGEAFF. Here the CDR3 DNA reads TGCGCCAGCAGCCCCGCCGGGACAGTTGGTGAAGCTTTCTTT.